This T cell receptor beta chain is from a study of CD8 T cells in ankylosing spondylitis. The TCR beta libraries were generated through quantitative 5'-RACE incorporating molecular barcodes. TCRdb ran MiXCR on the 5' RACE reads and lists one entry per CDR3 protein. The table includes 250,000 to 350,000 distinct CDR3 sequences, roughly 20% detected once. Notes on this clonotype: Its antigen is unidentified.

Study outcomes and limitations: Made up of fewer than 10 highly homologous variants, a TCR beta motif appeared characteristic of ankylosing spondylitis blood.

V was pared by 0 bases and J by 4 bases, with 10 bases between. This CDR3 comprises 14 residues. The germline CDR1 and CDR2 sequences are KGHSH and LQKENI. This TCR was recovered from a male donor with ankylosing spondylitis or in good health (not recorded which). Specimen: blood, either unsorted or a sorted T cell fraction (not recorded which). V is TRBV18 and J is TRBJ2-7; possible D gene TRBD2, 5 bases. The CDR3: CASSPPWRPYEQYV. The DNA of the CDR3 is TGTGCCAGCTCACCACCGTGGAGGCCTTACGAGCAGTACGTC.